The 14 T cell receptor beta chains given below trace back to one sample, sequenced in a study of blood T cell repertoires in COVID-19. Data came from immunoSEQ multiplex PCR; TCRdb stores just in-frame clones and leaves some out. The table has 100,000 to 120,000 clones, about 70% seen once. Sequencing was done on a sample of peripheral blood. Receptor source: an older woman with acute or convalescent COVID-19.

This chain uses TRBV28 with TRBJ1-4, with TRBD1 identical over 11 bases. Germline V gives CDR1 MDHEN, CDR2 SYDVKM. V shed 2 bases and J 0 bases; nucleotides not matched to a gene: 2. The CDR3 spans 17 residues. CDR3 DNA sequence: TGTGCCAGCAGTTTAAGGGGACAGGGGGCAACTAATGAAAAACTGTTTTTT. Protein product: CASSLRGQGATNEKLFF.

This sequence joins TRBV6-5 and TRBJ1-5; D gene ambiguous. V shed 6 bases and J shed 4 bases, with 10 bases lying between them. Per germline, CDR1 MNHEY and CDR2 SVGAGI. The CDR3 loop spans 13 amino acids. The CDR3 DNA follows: TGTGCCAGCAGATGGAGGGAAAATCAGCCCCAGCATTTT. Translated: CASRWRENQPQHF.

CDR3 in DNA: TGTGCCAGCACGTATCAGGGCGTTTGGAATTCACCCCTCCACTTT. It translates to CASTYQGVWNSPLHF. The rearrangement uses TRBV2 and TRBJ1-6; the D gene is possibly TRBD1 (5 bases). This CDR3 region has 15 residues. CDR1 and CDR2 from the germline V gene are SNHLY and FYNNEI. V gave up 7 bases and J gave up 7 bases, with 17 bases separating them.

This sequence joins TRBV7-9 and TRBJ1-2; D is possibly TRBD1 (5 bases). The V gene's germline CDR1 is SEHNR and CDR2 FQNEAQ (reference sequence). The ends were cut back, 4 bases at V and 6 bases at J, with 18 bases in the middle. CDR3 length: 15 residues. This chain's CDR3 is CASSSPSVRAHGYTF. In DNA form, the CDR3 reads TGTGCCAGCAGCTCCCCATCTGTCAGGGCGCATGGCTACACCTTC.

A note on this clone: An end of the junction differs from the germline gene, which may be a read error. V and J are TRBV5-8 and TRBJ1-3, with 7 bases lining up with TRBD1. Per the germline V gene, CDR1 is SGHTS and CDR2 is YDEGEE. The CDR3 is 11 amino acids. CDR3 residues: CASSLPRQGHF. DNA for the CDR3: TGTGCCAGCAGCTTGCCCAGACAGGGTCATTTT.

The rearrangement links TRBV5-5 to TRBJ1-1; D unresolved. V was shortened by 0 bases and J by 2 bases, with 8 bases between the two germline ends. The CDR3 contains 14 residues. Germline V gene sequence: CDR1 SGHKS, CDR2 YYEKEE (reference sequence). Written as DNA, the CDR3 is TGTGCCAGCAGCTTGGGCGCCTTAAACACTGAAGCTTTCTTT. Translating gives CASSLGALNTEAFF.

J is TRBJ2-3 and V is TRBV18; 10 bases fit TRBD2. The CDR3 has 15 amino acids. Germline-derived CDR1 and CDR2 are KGHSH and LQKENI. The V gene end was trimmed by 4 bases and the J gene end by 6 bases; junction bases not matched to a gene: 7. CDR3 sequence reads: CASSQRLAGGDTQYF. CDR3 nucleotide sequence: TGTGCCAGCTCACAACGACTAGCGGGTGGGGATACGCAGTATTTT.

The chain links TRBV5-6 to TRBJ2-7; D possibly corresponds to TRBD1 (5 bases). V lost 4 bases to trimming and J lost 2 bases, with 16 bases between them. CDR1 and CDR2 (germline): SGHDT, YYEEEE. This CDR3 contains 15 residues. The CDR3, as DNA: TGTGCCAGCAGCCGATCTATCAGGGAAACCTACGAGCAGTACTTC. This encodes CASSRSIRETYEQYF.

This chain uses TRBV10-1 with TRBJ1-6, with TRBD1 as a possible D gene (5 bases). This CDR3 has 16 residues. The V end lost 5 bases, the J end lost 0 bases, and 11 bases lay between the germline ends. Germline V gives CDR1 WNHNN, CDR2 SYGVQD (reference sequence). CDR3 in amino acids: CASSPQGGSYNSPLHF. The CDR3 DNA follows: TGCGCCAGCAGTCCCCAGGGAGGCTCCTATAATTCACCCCTCCACTTT.

The CDR3 region is CASSPGVYEQYF. For the CDR3, the DNA is TGTGCCAGCAGCCCGGGGGTCTACGAGCAGTACTTC. The chain recombines TRBV9 with TRBJ2-7; TRBD2 is a possible D gene (6 bases). Germline V gene sequence: CDR1 SGDLS, CDR2 YYNGEE. Trimming left V 4 bases short and J 3 bases short, with 8 bases between. The CDR3 has 12 amino acids.

In its sample, this clone is medium-sized. The chain employs TRBV30 and TRBJ1-2; 11 nucleotides align to TRBD1. J lost 9 bases, V lost 2 bases, and 14 bases had no gene match. Germline CDR1 reads GTSNPN; CDR2 reads SVGIG (reference sequence). The CDR3 has 16 residues. CDR3 sequence: CAWSTGGQGGTRRYTF. The CDR3 DNA is TGTGCCTGGAGTACCGGGGGACAGGGGGGGACTCGGCGCTACACCTTC.

This clone has just a few counts. The chain is built from TRBV29-1 and TRBJ2-1, with 9 nucleotides matching TRBD1. This CDR3 spans 14 amino acids. CDR1 is SQVTM, CDR2 ANQGSEA, per germline. The V segment lost 4 bases and the J segment 7 bases; nucleotides outside the gene matches: 8. The CDR3 region is CSVGGDRVLNEQFF. Written as DNA, the CDR3 is TGCAGCGTTGGGGGGGACAGGGTGTTGAATGAGCAGTTCTTC.

The chain carries TRBV6-5 and TRBJ2-7, with D perhaps TRBD2 (6 bases). V was shortened by 7 bases and J by 7 bases, with 20 bases between the two germline ends. Germline V lookup: CDR1 MNHEY, CDR2 SVGAGI. The CDR3 loop spans 14 amino acids. The CDR3 bases are TGTGCCAGCACACAAGGGAGGTCCGGGGAGGAGCAGTACTTC. Encoded protein: CASTQGRSGEEQYF.

This clone was observed once. This sequence joins TRBV29-1 and TRBJ1-2, with D unresolved. V was pared by 6 bases and J by 4 bases, with 15 bases between. From germline, CDR1 is SQVTM and CDR2 ANQGSEA. The CDR3 loop spans 13 amino acids. CDR3 sequence reads: CSVAATGIYGYTF. CDR3 in DNA: TGCAGCGTCGCCGCGACGGGGATCTATGGCTACACCTTC.